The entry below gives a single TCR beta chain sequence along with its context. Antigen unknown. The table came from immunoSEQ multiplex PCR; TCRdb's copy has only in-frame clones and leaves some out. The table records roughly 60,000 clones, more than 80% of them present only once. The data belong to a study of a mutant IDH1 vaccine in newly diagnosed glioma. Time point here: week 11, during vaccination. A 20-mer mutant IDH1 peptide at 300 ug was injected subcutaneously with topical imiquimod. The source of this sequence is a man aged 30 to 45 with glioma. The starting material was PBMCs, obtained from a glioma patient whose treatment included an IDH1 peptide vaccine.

Written as DNA, the CDR3 is TGTGCCAGCAGAAGAAGACTAGCGGGAATTTACGAGCAGTACTTC. As protein: CASRRRLAGIYEQYF. The V gene is TRBV9, the J gene TRBJ2-7; 11 nucleotides agree with TRBD2. CDR1 and CDR2 (germline): SGDLS, YYNGEE. V trimming: 5 bases; J trimming: 4 bases; junction bases outside the gene matches: 8. CDR3 length equals 15 residues.